One and the same sample provided the 28 T cell receptor beta chains below, sequenced in a study of blood T cell repertoires in COVID-19. Assay used: immunoSEQ multiplex PCR; TCRdb lists only in-frame clones, some missing. The sample holds 100,000 to 150,000 clones, approximately 90% seen once. Material for sequencing was peripheral blood. These receptors were collected from a man aged 50 to 59 with active or convalescent COVID-19.

This clone was recorded only once. V usage is TRBV24-1 and J usage is TRBJ2-3; D is possibly TRBD1 (6 bases). The germline V and J ends were trimmed by 7 bases and 3 bases, with 13 bases remaining between them. Germline values: CDR1 KGHDR, CDR2 SFDVKD. This CDR3 comprises 14 residues. The CDR3 nucleotides are TGTGCCACCAGCTCCAGGGGCGCGACAGATACGCAGTATTTT. Its protein is CATSSRGATDTQYF.

The rearrangement uses TRBV5-1 and TRBJ2-2; no firm D call. The CDR3 covers 16 residues. V lost 5 bases and J 0 bases, leaving 14 bases between the germline ends. Germline V gene lookup returns CDR1 SGHRS and CDR2 YFSETQ. In nucleotides, the CDR3 is TGCGCCAGCAGGGCCGCTCCTCTTACGAACACCGGGGAGCTGTTTTTT. It encodes CASRAAPLTNTGELFF.

The chain carries TRBV24-1 and TRBJ2-7; 9 bases align to TRBD1. In germline, CDR1 is KGHDR, CDR2 SFDVKD. The CDR3 has 14 residues. V lost 4 bases and J lost 6; bases outside the gene matches: 6. CDR3 loop: CATSESQGAGEQYF. In DNA, the CDR3 is TGTGCCACCAGTGAATCACAGGGGGCGGGCGAGCAGTACTTC.

This chain uses TRBV14 with TRBJ2-7, with D perhaps matching TRBD1 (5 bases). V was cut by 0 bases and J by 0 bases, with 15 bases left in between. The CDR3 is 17 amino acids. Germline values: CDR1 SGHDN, CDR2 FVKESK. The DNA of the CDR3 is TGTGCCAGCAGCCAAGATTCGGCAGGGTCCTTCTCCTACGAGCAGTACTTC. Translated, it gives CASSQDSAGSFSYEQYF. The complete variable domain, with remaining parts taken from reference TRBV14 and TRBJ2-7, reads EAGVTQFPSHSVIEKGQTVTLRCDPISGHDNLYWYRRVMGKEIKFLLHFVKESKQDESGMPNNRFLAERTGGTYSTLKVQPAELEDSGVYFCASSQDSAGSFSYEQYFGPGTRLTVT.

V is TRBV19 and J is TRBJ2-5, with TRBD2 matching over 9 bases. The CDR3 has 16 residues. V was clipped by 3 bases and J by 5 bases; unmatched bases: 10. CDR1 LNHDA and CDR2 SQIVND come from the germline V gene (reference sequence). CDR3: CASSIGAGGRSETQYF. In nucleotides, the CDR3 is TGTGCCAGTAGTATTGGAGCGGGGGGCCGATCGGAGACCCAGTACTTC.

V usage is TRBV24-1 and J usage is TRBJ2-1; D gene unclear. The V end lost 3 bases, the J end lost 6 bases, and 8 bases lay between the germline ends. Germline CDR1 KGHDR, CDR2 SFDVKD. There are 13 residues in the CDR3. CDR3 DNA: TGTGCCACCAGTGATGACTTACCCAATGAGCAGTTCTTC. It encodes CATSDDLPNEQFF.

The genes are TRBV3-1 (or the pseudogene TRBV3-2) and TRBJ2-2; D is unclear. V was shortened by 1 base and J by 6 bases, with 12 bases between the two germline ends. The length of the CDR3 is 15 residues. Germline CDR1 reads LGHDT; CDR2 reads YNNKEL (reference sequence). The CDR3 loop reads CASSQGAPTSGELFF. CDR3 sequence (DNA): TGTGCCAGCAGCCAAGGGGCACCAACCTCCGGGGAGCTGTTTTTT.

This chain connects TRBV5-4 to TRBJ2-3; no reliable D call. The V and J ends lost 0 bases and 6 bases respectively, with 8 bases between them. Germline loops: CDR1 SGHNT, CDR2 YYREEE (reference sequence). The CDR3 spans 13 residues. The CDR3 is CASSLAGSDTQYF. CDR3 in DNA: TGTGCCAGCAGCTTGGCGGGTTCGGATACGCAGTATTTT.

The gene calls are TRBV2 and TRBJ2-7, with 7 bases lining up with TRBD1. This CDR3 is built from 15 residues. V gave up 6 bases and J gave up 3 bases; unmatched junction bases: 11. In germline, CDR1 is SNHLY, CDR2 FYNNEI. The CDR3 nucleotides are TGTGCCAGCAGCCGGGACAGCGGAGATCTCTACGAGCAGTACTTC. Its protein is CASSRDSGDLYEQYF. Complete variable domain (other parts from reference TRBV2 and TRBJ2-7): EPEVTQTPSHQVTQMGQEVILRCVPISNHLYFYWYRQILGQKVEFLVSFYNNEISEKSEIFDDQFSVERPDGSNFTLKIRSTKLEDSAMYFCASSRDSGDLYEQYFGPGTRLTVT.

This clone was counted once. J is TRBJ2-5 and V is TRBV6-5, with D possibly TRBD1 on 6 matching bases. V lost 5 bases, J lost 5 bases, and 18 bases lay in between. CDR3 length: 15 amino acids. From germline, CDR1 is MNHEY and CDR2 SVGAGI. CDR3 sequence: CASSPLQGPQETQYF. CDR3 nucleotides: TGTGCCAGCAGTCCCCTACAGGGTCCCCAGGAGACCCAGTACTTC.

The chain employs TRBV19 and TRBJ1-2, with 7 bases lining up with TRBD1. With 2 bases clipped from V and 4 bases from J, the junction kept 7 bases outside the gene matches. The CDR3 totals 15 residues. Germline-derived CDR1 and CDR2 are LNHDA and SQIVND (reference sequence). CDR3 protein: CASSINQQGRYGYTF. Written as DNA, the CDR3 is TGTGCCAGTAGTATAAACCAACAGGGGCGCTATGGCTACACCTTC.

The genes are TRBV27 and TRBJ2-1; weak D call: TRBD1 (6 bases). The germline V gene has CDR1 MNHEY and CDR2 SMNVEV (reference sequence). CDR3 length: 12 residues. Trimming removed 10 bases at V and 8 bases at J, with 15 bases between. The CDR3 reads CATRTGSHEQFF. Written as DNA, the CDR3 is TGTGCCACCCGAACAGGGAGCCATGAGCAGTTCTTC.

The chain couples TRBV19 to TRBJ2-1, with 9 bases aligning to TRBD1. After removal of 4 bases from V and 6 bases from J, the junction contained 7 bases not matched to a gene. From germline, CDR1 is LNHDA and CDR2 SQIVND (reference sequence). The CDR3 consists of 15 residues. The chain's CDR3 is CASSTGTGSFNEQFF. The CDR3 DNA is TGTGCCAGTAGTACCGGGACAGGGAGTTTCAATGAGCAGTTCTTC.

This chain's CDR3 is CASSLWDRASTDTQYF. In nucleotides, the CDR3 is TGTGCCAGCAGTTTATGGGACAGGGCTAGCACAGATACGCAGTATTTT. V gene TRBV28 combines with J gene TRBJ2-3; 8 bases match TRBD1. Trimming removed 0 bases from V and 0 bases from J; junction bases left unmatched: 2. The germline V gene encodes CDR1 MDHEN and CDR2 SYDVKM. The CDR3 runs to 16 residues.

J is TRBJ2-3 and V is TRBV6-4; D gene uncertain. CDR1 and CDR2 from the germline V gene are MRHNA and SNTAGT. V was shortened by 3 bases and J by 2 bases, with 6 bases between the two germline ends. The CDR3 has 13 residues. The CDR3 spells CASSDPFTDTQYF. CDR3 DNA: TGTGCCAGCAGTGATCCATTCACAGATACGCAGTATTTT.

By share of the sample, this clone is medium-sized (0.01 to 0.1%). CDR3 in amino acids: CASSLEGPDTQYF. DNA for the CDR3: TGTGCCAGCAGTTTAGAGGGCCCAGATACGCAGTATTTT. This chain joins TRBV27 and TRBJ2-3; TRBD2 might be the D (5 bases). Per germline, CDR1 MNHEY and CDR2 SMNVEV (reference sequence). The CDR3 is made up of 13 amino acids. Trimming took 2 bases from V and 4 from J, leaving 7 bases between them.

The CDR3 bases are TGTGCCAGCAGCCAGAGGGCAGGGGGGATCTATGGCTACACCTTC. It codes for CASSQRAGGIYGYTF. The chain joins TRBV3-1 (or the pseudogene TRBV3-2) to TRBJ1-2, with TRBD1 matching over 7 bases. CDR1 is LGHDT, CDR2 YNNKEL, per germline (reference sequence). J gave up 4 bases and V 3 bases, and 8 bases lay outside the gene matches. The CDR3 covers 15 residues.

This clone was counted a single time. In DNA, the CDR3 is TGTGCCAGCAGTAGGACAATCAACCAAGAGACCCAGTACTTC. This sequence encodes CASSRTINQETQYF. This chain joins TRBV6-5 and TRBJ2-5; TRBD1 is a possible D gene (5 bases). The CDR3 runs 14 residues. Between the trimmed V and J ends, which lost 5 bases and 0 bases, there was a span of 10 bases. Germline CDR1 is MNHEY and CDR2 is SVGAGI.

This clone turned up a few times. This chain links TRBV10-2 with TRBJ1-1; TRBD1 agrees at 9 bases. Germline CDR1 WSHSY, CDR2 SAAADI. The trim removed 6 bases at V and 5 bases at J, leaving 1 base unmatched. CDR3 size: 12 residues. The CDR3: CASSGQGTEAFF. The CDR3 DNA is TGCGCCAGCAGCGGACAGGGGACTGAAGCTTTCTTT.

CDR3 DNA: TGTGCCATCAGTGCGGATACCGGGAGCTCCTATAATTCACCCCTCCACTTT. Amino acids: CAISADTGSSYNSPLHF. The rearrangement joins TRBV10-3 to TRBJ1-6; D unresolved. CDR1 ENHRY and CDR2 SYGVKD come from the germline V gene. The CDR3 extends over 17 amino acids. V lost 4 bases and J lost 0, with 13 bases in between.

The chain recombines TRBV29-1 with TRBJ1-2, with 9 bases that match TRBD1. The CDR3 covers 12 residues. Losses at the gene ends were 7 bases for V and 8 bases for J; bases not matched to a gene: 8. Germline V gene sequence: CDR1 SQVTM, CDR2 ANQGSEA. The CDR3 reads CSGEQGAGGYTF. The DNA for the CDR3 is TGCAGCGGAGAACAGGGGGCCGGGGGCTACACCTTC.

V is TRBV21-1 and J is TRBJ1-6; the table assigns TRBD1, which was not confirmed against the DNA. TRBV21-1 is flagged as a pseudogene. CDR3 length: 14 residues. The CDR3 here is CASSLQGLSSPLHF. The CDR3 DNA reads as TGTGCCAGCAGCCTTCAGGGGTTATCTTCACCCCTCCACTTT.

V and J are TRBV7-6 and TRBJ2-7, with 8 bases identical to TRBD2. With 1 base clipped from V and 4 bases from J, the junction kept 6 bases outside the gene matches. This CDR3 is built from 15 residues. Germline V gene sequence: CDR1 SGHVS, CDR2 FNYEAQ. The CDR3, as DNA: TGTGCCAGCAGCTTAGATGGTAGCGGGGTATACGAGCAGTACTTC. The encoded protein is CASSLDGSGVYEQYF.

The J gene is TRBJ1-3, the V gene TRBV15; D remains unclear. The V and J ends lost 1 base and 0 bases respectively, with 19 bases between them. This CDR3 region has 19 residues. Germline values: CDR1 LNHNV, CDR2 YYDKDF (reference sequence). The CDR3 bases are TGTGCCACCAGCAGAGCAAAACGGTTGCTTCTCGGCTCTGGAAACACCATATATTTT. Its protein product is CATSRAKRLLLGSGNTIYF.

The CDR3 nucleotides are TGTGCCAGCAGCTTGGCCGAATCTGGCGGGAAGGGTGAGACCCAGTACTTC. Translation: CASSLAESGGKGETQYF. The rearrangement uses TRBV5-6 and TRBJ2-5, with D maybe TRBD2 (6 bases). Germline V gene lookup returns CDR1 SGHDT and CDR2 YYEEEE. This CDR3 region has 17 residues. V was cut by 0 bases and J by 5 bases, with 20 bases left in between.

The chain couples TRBV10-3 to TRBJ1-1, with D unclear. V was trimmed by 3 bases and J by 5 bases, leaving 4 bases between them. This CDR3 is built from 11 residues. Germline V gene data show CDR1 as ENHRY and CDR2 as SYGVKD. CDR3 amino acids: CAISDLTEAFF. The CDR3 DNA is TGTGCCATCAGTGACCTGACTGAAGCTTTCTTT.

This chain joins TRBV5-6 and TRBJ1-6, with D unresolved. Germline V gives CDR1 SGHDT, CDR2 YYEEEE. This CDR3 comprises 16 residues. V lost 2 bases and J lost 0, with 9 bases in between. The CDR3 DNA follows: TGTGCCAGCAGCTTATCCGGGAGCTCCTATAATTCACCCCTCCACTTT. This gives the protein CASSLSGSSYNSPLHF.

This clone was seen a few times. The chain employs TRBV5-5 and TRBJ1-1; D is uncertain. Germline V gene lookup returns CDR1 SGHKS and CDR2 YYEKEE (reference sequence). There are 14 residues in the CDR3. Trimming pared 3 bases from V and 1 base from J, leaving 10 bases between. CDR3 coding DNA: TGTGCCAGCAGCTCTCTGAGAGCGAACACTGAAGCTTTCTTT. Translated, it gives CASSSLRANTEAFF.